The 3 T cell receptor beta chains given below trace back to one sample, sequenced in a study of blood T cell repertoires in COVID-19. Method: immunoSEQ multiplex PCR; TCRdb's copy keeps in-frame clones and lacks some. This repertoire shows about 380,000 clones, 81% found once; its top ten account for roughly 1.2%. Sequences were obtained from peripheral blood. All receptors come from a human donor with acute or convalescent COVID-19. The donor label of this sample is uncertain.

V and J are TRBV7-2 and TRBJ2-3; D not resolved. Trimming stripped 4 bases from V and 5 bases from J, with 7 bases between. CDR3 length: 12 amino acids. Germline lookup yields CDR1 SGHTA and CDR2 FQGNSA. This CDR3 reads CASSSPGDTQYF. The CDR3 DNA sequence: TGTGCCAGCAGCTCCCCAGGAGATACGCAGTATTTT.

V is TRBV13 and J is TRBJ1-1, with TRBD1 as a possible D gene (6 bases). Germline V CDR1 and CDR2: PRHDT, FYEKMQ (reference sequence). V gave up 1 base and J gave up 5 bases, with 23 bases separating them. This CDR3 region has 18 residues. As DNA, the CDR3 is TGTGCCAGCAGCTTAGAACCCCCAGGGACACGTTGGGGGACTGAAGCTTTCTTT. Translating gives CASSLEPPGTRWGTEAFF.

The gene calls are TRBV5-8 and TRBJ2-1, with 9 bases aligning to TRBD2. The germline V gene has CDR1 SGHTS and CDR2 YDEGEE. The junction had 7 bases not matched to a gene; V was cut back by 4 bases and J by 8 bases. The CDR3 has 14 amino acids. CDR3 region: CASSTGTSYDEQFF. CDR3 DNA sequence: TGTGCCAGCAGCACCGGGACTAGCTATGATGAGCAGTTCTTC.